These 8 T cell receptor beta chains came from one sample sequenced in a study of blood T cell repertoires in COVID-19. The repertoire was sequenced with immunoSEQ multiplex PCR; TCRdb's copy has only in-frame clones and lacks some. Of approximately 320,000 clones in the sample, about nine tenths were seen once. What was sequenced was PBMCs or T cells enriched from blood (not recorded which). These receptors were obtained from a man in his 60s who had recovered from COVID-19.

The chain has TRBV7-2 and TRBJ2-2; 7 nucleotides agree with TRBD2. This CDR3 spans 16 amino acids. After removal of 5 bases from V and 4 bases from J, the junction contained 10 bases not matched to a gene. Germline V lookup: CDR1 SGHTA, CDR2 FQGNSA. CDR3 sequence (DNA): TGTGCCAGCAGCAAGCCTAGCGGCGTGGTCACCGGGGAGCTGTTTTTT. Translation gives CASSKPSGVVTGELFF.

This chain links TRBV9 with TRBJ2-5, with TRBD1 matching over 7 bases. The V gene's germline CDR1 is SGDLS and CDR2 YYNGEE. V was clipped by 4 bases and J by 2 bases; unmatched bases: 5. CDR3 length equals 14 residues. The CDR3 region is CASSPGDRQETQYF. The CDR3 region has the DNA TGTGCCAGCAGCCCCGGGGACAGACAAGAGACCCAGTACTTC. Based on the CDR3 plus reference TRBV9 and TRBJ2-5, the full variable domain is DSGVTQTPKHLITATGQRVTLRCSPRSGDLSVYWYQQSLDQGLQFLIQYYNGEERAKGNILERFSAQQFPDLHSELNLSSLELGDSALYFCASSPGDRQETQYFGPGTRLLVL.

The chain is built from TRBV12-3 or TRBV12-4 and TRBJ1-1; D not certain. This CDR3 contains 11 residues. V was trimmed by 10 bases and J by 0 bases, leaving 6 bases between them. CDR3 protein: CAINMNTEAFF. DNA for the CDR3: TGTGCCATTAACATGAACACTGAAGCTTTCTTT.

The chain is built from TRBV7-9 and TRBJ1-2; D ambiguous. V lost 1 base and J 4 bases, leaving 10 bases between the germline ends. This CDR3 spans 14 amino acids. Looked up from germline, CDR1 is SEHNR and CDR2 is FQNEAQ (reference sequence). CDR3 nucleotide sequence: TGTGCCAGCAGCTTAGGGGCCAGGTCCTATGGCTACACCTTC. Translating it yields CASSLGARSYGYTF.

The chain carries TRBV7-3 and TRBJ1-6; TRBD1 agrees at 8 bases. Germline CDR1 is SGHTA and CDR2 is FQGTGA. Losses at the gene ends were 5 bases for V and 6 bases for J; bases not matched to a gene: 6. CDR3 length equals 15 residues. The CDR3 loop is CASSPQGGSNSPLHF. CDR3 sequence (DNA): TGTGCCAGCAGCCCACAGGGGGGATCTAATTCACCCCTCCACTTT.

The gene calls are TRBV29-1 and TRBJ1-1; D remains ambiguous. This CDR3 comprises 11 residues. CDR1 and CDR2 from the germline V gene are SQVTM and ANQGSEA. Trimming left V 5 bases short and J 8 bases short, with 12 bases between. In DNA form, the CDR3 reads TGCAGCGTTCACCTCGGCGGGGAAGCTTTCTTT. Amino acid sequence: CSVHLGGEAFF.

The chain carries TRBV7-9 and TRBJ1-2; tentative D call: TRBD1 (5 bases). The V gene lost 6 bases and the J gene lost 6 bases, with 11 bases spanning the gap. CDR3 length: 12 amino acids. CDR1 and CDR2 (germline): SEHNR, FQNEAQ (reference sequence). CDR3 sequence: CASRSTRDGYTF. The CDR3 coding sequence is TGTGCCAGCAGGTCCACCAGGGATGGCTACACCTTC.

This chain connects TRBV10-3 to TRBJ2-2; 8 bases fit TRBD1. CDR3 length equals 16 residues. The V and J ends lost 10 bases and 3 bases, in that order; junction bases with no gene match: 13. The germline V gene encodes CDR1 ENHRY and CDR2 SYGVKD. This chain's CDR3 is CATKRQGQGYTGELFF. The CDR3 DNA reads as TGTGCCACCAAACGACAAGGACAGGGTTACACCGGGGAGCTGTTTTTT.